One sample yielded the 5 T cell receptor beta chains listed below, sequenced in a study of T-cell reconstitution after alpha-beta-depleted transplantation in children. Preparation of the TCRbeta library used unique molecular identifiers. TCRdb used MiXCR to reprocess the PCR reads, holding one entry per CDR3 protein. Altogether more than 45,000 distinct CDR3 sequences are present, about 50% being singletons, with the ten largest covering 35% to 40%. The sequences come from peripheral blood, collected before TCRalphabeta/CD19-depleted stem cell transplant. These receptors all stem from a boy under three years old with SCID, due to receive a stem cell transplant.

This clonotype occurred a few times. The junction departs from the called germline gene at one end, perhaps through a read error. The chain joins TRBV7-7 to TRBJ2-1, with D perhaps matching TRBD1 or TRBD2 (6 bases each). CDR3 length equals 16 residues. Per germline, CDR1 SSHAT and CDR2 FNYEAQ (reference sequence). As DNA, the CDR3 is TGTGCTAGCAGCTTTAGGAGGGGGAGCTCCTACAATGAGCAGTTCTTC. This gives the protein CASSFRRGSSYNEQFF.

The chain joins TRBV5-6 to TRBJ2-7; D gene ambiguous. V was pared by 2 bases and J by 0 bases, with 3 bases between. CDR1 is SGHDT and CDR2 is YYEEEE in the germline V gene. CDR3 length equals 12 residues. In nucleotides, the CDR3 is TGTGCCAGCAGCTTCAACTCCTACGAGCAGTACTTC. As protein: CASSFNSYEQYF.

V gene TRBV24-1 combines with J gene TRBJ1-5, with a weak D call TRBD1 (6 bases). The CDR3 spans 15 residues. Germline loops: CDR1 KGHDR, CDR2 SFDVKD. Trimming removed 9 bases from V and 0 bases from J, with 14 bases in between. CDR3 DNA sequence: TGTGCCACCCCCAGTCGGACAGCTAGCAATCAGCCCCAGCATTTT. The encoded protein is CATPSRTASNQPQHF.

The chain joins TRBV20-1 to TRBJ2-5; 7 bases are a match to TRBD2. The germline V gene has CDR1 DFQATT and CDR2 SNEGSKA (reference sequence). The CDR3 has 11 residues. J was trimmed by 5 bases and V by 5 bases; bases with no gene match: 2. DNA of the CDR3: TGCAGTGCTCTCGGGGGGGAGACCCAGTACTTC. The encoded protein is CSALGGETQYF.

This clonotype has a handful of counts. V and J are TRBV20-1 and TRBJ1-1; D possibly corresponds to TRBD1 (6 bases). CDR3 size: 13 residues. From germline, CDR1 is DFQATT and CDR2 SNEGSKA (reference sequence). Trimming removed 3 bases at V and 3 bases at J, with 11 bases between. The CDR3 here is CSARGRQDTEAFF. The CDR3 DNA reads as TGCAGTGCTAGGGGACGACAGGACACTGAAGCTTTCTTT.